Presented here are 13 T cell receptor beta chains from one specimen sequenced in a study of T cell responses to AZD1222 COVID-19 vaccine. Clones were sequenced by immunoSEQ multiplex PCR, and TCRdb holds only the in-frame ones, with some missing. The sample comprises about 100,000 clones, about 88% of which are singletons, and over 15% rests with the top ten. Sequencing used peripheral blood, obtained on day 0 of AZD1222 vaccination. These receptors came from an adult in good health.

V is TRBV9 and J is TRBJ1-2, with D perhaps TRBD1 (5 bases). The CDR3 is 15 residues long. Trimming shortened V by 6 bases and J by 2 bases, and 17 bases separated the two germline ends. Germline CDR1 and CDR2: SGDLS and YYNGEE. The CDR3 spells CASTQTRQTNYGYTF. In nucleotides, the CDR3 is TGTGCCAGCACCCAAACCCGACAGACCAACTATGGCTACACCTTC.

V is TRBV2 and J is TRBJ1-1, with no clear D. The germline gives CDR1 SNHLY, CDR2 FYNNEI. Trimming shortened V by 8 bases and J by 0 bases, and 13 bases separated the two germline ends. The CDR3 covers 14 residues. Here the CDR3 reads CASGRRQLNTEAFF. The CDR3 region has the DNA TGTGCCAGCGGGCGCAGGCAACTGAACACTGAAGCTTTCTTT.

The rearrangement joins TRBV5-4 to TRBJ2-2; possibly TRBD1 for D (6 bases). V shed 3 bases and J shed 4 bases, with 16 bases lying between them. Per the germline V gene, CDR1 is SGHNT and CDR2 is YYREEE (reference sequence). The CDR3 extends over 16 amino acids. This CDR3 reads CASSSPLQGITGELFF. For the CDR3, the DNA is TGTGCCAGCAGCTCACCCCTACAGGGTATCACCGGGGAGCTGTTTTTT.

The chain is built from TRBV5-1 and TRBJ2-7, with 9 nucleotides matching TRBD1. The CDR3 has 13 residues. CDR1 and CDR2 (germline): SGHRS, YFSETQ. J lost 1 base, V lost 7 bases, and 3 bases had no gene match. The CDR3 DNA is TGCGCCAGCCGGGACAGGGTTTCCTACGAGCAGTACTTC. Residues: CASRDRVSYEQYF.

CDR3 nucleotides: TGTGCCAGCAGTCCAAACCGACCGAGCGAGCAGTACTTC. Protein product: CASSPNRPSEQYF. The V call is TRBV12-3 or TRBV12-4, the J call TRBJ2-7; unclear D gene. This CDR3 contains 13 residues. V lost 5 bases, J lost 6 bases, and 14 bases lay in between.

The V gene is TRBV29-1, the J gene TRBJ1-2; D unresolved. Trimming shortened V by 4 bases and J by 5 bases, and 14 bases separated the two germline ends. This CDR3 has 13 amino acids. Germline values: CDR1 SQVTM, CDR2 ANQGSEA. In DNA, the CDR3 is TGCAGCGTTGGGGGTCTCGAACGGTATGGCTACACCTTC. This codes for CSVGGLERYGYTF.

The chain carries TRBV29-1 and TRBJ2-7, with no clear D. This CDR3 is 11 amino acids long. The V and J ends lost 1 base and 5 bases respectively, with 6 bases between them. Germline V gives CDR1 SQVTM, CDR2 ANQGSEA. CDR3 region: CSVEGLNEQYF. The CDR3 DNA sequence: TGCAGCGTTGAAGGACTTAACGAGCAGTACTTC.

CDR3 loop: CASSYDGTGGEKLFF. DNA of the CDR3: TGTGCCAGCAGTTACGACGGGACAGGGGGCGAAAAACTGTTTTTT. J is TRBJ1-4 and V is TRBV6-5; 12 positions agree with TRBD1. CDR1 and CDR2 (germline): MNHEY, SVGAGI. The CDR3 has 15 amino acids. Trimming removed 2 bases from V and 8 bases from J; junction bases left unmatched: 3.

Here the CDR3 reads CASSPPGRPSYEQYF. CDR3 nucleotide sequence: TGTGCCAGCTCACCACCTGGGAGGCCCTCCTACGAGCAGTACTTC. The genes are TRBV18 and TRBJ2-7; perhaps TRBD2 as D (6 bases). This CDR3 comprises 15 residues. Germline-derived CDR1 and CDR2 are KGHSH and LQKENI. Trimming took off 0 bases at V and 0 bases at J, with 9 bases between the two ends.

The chain uses TRBV3-1 (or the pseudogene TRBV3-2) and TRBJ2-3, with D tentatively TRBD1 (5 bases). V lost 3 bases and J lost 5, with 21 bases in between. In germline, CDR1 is LGHDT, CDR2 YNNKEL (reference sequence). This CDR3 has 17 residues. The CDR3 nucleotides read TGTGCCAGCAGCCAGTCCCTATTTAGGGGCCCCCGAGATACGCAGTATTTT. It is translated as CASSQSLFRGPRDTQYF.

This chain connects TRBV7-6 to TRBJ2-7; 8 bases are shared with TRBD2. V lost 1 base and J lost 2; bases outside the gene matches: 7. The germline CDR1 and CDR2 sequences are SGHVS and FNYEAQ. The CDR3 is made up of 16 amino acids. In DNA form, the CDR3 reads TGTGCCAGCAGCTTAGGACAGCGGGGGCTCACCTACGAGCAGTACTTC. Translating it yields CASSLGQRGLTYEQYF.

The V call is TRBV28, the J call TRBJ2-3; a possible D gene is TRBD2 (5 bases). CDR1 is MDHEN and CDR2 is SYDVKM in the germline V gene. CDR3 length: 16 amino acids. The V and J ends lost 0 bases and 1 base respectively, with 11 bases between them. The DNA of the CDR3 is TGTGCCAGCAGTTTATGGGAAGGGAGTGGCACAGATACGCAGTATTTT. Translating it yields CASSLWEGSGTDTQYF. Full variable domain (remainder filled in from reference TRBV28 and TRBJ2-3): DVKVTQSSRYLVKRTGEKVFLECVQDMDHENMFWYRQDPGLGLRLIYFSYDVKMKEKGDIPEGYSVSREKKERFSLILESASTNQTSMYLCASSLWEGSGTDTQYFGPGTRLTVL.

This chain links TRBV28 with TRBJ1-4; no clear D. CDR1 is MDHEN, CDR2 SYDVKM, per germline. Trimming pared 6 bases from V and 4 bases from J, leaving 15 bases between. The CDR3 extends over 15 amino acids. Written as DNA, the CDR3 is TGTGCCAGCAGGCCGGGAGGTGATTTTAATGAAAAACTGTTTTTT. Its translation: CASRPGGDFNEKLFF.